This TCR beta chain comes out of a study of blood T cell repertoires in COVID-19. Study at large: Sites in the United States, Italy and Spain provided acute and convalescent COVID-19 samples. Sources were T cells, B-cell-depleted T cells, or PBMCs; the material itself was cDNA or gDNA.

The CDR3 runs 14 residues. Trimming cost V 4 bases and J 7 bases, with 14 bases left between them. Germline V gives CDR1 SNHLY, CDR2 FYNNEI. Method: immunoSEQ multiplex PCR; TCRdb's copy keeps in-frame clones and lacks some. Of tens of thousands of clones listed, over 85% are singletons. The chain recombines TRBV2 with TRBJ1-5, with D unresolved. The clonotype originates from a human donor in a cohort sampled during active COVID-19. Specimen: peripheral blood. This CDR3 reads CASSGTTQRQPQHF. The CDR3 region has the DNA TGTGCCAGCAGTGGGACGACCCAGCGGCAGCCCCAGCATTTT.